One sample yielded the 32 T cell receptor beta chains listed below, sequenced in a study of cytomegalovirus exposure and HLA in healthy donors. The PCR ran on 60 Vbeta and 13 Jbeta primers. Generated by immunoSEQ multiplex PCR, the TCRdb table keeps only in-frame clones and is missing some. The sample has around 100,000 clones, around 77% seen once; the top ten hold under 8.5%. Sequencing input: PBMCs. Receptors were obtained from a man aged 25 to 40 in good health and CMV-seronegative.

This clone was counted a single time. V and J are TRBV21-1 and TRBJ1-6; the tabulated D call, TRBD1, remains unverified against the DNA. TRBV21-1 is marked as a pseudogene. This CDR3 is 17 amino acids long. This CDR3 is CASSKKVGRTGWPPLHF. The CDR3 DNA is TGTGCCAGCAGCAAAAAGGTCGGTCGGACAGGGTGGCCACCCCTCCACTTT.

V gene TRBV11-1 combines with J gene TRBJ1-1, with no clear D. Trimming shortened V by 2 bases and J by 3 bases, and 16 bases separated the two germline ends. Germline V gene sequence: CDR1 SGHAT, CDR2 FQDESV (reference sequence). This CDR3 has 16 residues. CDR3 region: CASSLIGKPRDTEAFF. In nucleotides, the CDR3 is TGTGCCAGCAGCTTAATCGGTAAGCCACGGGACACTGAAGCTTTCTTT.

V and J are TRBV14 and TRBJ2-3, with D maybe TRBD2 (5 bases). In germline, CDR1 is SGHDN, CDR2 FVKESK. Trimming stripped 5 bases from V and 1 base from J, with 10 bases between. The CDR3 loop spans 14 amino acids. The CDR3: CASSSNGGTDTQYF. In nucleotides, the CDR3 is TGTGCCAGCAGCTCCAACGGGGGCACAGATACGCAGTATTTT.

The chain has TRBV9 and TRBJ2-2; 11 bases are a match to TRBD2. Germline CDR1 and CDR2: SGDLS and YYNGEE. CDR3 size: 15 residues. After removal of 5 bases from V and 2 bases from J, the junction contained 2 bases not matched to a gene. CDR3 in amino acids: CASRGTSGNTGELFF. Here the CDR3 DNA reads TGTGCCAGCAGGGGGACTAGCGGTAACACCGGGGAGCTGTTTTTT.

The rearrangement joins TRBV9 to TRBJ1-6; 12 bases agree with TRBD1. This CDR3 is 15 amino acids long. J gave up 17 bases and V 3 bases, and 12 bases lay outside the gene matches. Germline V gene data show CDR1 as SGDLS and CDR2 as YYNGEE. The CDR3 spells CASSGPGQGAQRVHF. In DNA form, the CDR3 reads TGTGCCAGCAGCGGACCGGGACAGGGGGCGCAAAGGGTCCACTTT.

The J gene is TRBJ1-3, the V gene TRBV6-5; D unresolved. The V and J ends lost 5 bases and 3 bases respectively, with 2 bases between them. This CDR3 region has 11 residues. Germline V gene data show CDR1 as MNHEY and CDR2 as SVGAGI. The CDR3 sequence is CASSRGNTIYF. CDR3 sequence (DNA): TGTGCCAGCAGTCGTGGAAACACCATATATTTT.

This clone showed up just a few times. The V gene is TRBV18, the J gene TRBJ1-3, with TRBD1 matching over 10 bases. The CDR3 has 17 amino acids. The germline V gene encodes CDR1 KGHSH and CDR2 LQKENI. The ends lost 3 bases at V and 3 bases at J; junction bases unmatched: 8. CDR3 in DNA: TGTGCCAGCTCACCGCCGGGACAGGGGCATAGTGGAAACACCATATATTTT. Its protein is CASSPPGQGHSGNTIYF.

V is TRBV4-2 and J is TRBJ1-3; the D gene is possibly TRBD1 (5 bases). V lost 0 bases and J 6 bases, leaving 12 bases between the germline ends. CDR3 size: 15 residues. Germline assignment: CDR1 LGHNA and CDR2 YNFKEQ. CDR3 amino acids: CASSQEVGRANTIYF. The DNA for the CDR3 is TGTGCCAGCAGCCAAGAAGTGGGCAGGGCAAACACCATATATTTT.

The CDR3 DNA follows: TGTGCCAGCAGCGGGAGATCTAACACTGAAGCTTTCTTT. It translates to CASSGRSNTEAFF. V and J are TRBV9 and TRBJ1-1; unclear D gene. V was cut by 3 bases and J by 2 bases, with 8 bases left in between. Germline CDR1 and CDR2: SGDLS and YYNGEE. This CDR3 is 13 amino acids long.

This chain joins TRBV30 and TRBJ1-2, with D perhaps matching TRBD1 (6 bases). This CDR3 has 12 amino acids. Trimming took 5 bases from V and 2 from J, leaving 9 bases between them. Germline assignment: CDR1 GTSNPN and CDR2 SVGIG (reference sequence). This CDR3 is CAWDTGNYGYTF. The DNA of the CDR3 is TGTGCCTGGGACACAGGGAACTATGGCTACACCTTC.

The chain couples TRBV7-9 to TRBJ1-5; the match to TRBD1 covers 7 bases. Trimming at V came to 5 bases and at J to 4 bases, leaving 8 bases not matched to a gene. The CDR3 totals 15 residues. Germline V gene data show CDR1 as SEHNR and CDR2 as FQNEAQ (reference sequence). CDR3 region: CASSPTGVGNQPQHF. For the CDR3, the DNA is TGTGCCAGCAGCCCCACAGGGGTCGGAAATCAGCCCCAGCATTTT. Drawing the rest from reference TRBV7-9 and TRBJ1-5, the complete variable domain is DTGVSQNPRHKITKRGQNVTFRCDPISEHNRLYWYRQTLGQGPEFLTYFQNEAQLEKSRLLSDRFSAERPKGSFSTLEIQRTEQGDSAMYLCASSPTGVGNQPQHFGDGTRLSIL.

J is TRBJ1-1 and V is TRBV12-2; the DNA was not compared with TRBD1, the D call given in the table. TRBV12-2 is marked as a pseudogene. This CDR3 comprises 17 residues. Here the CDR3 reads CASRFTDRYYENTEAFF. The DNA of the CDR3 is TGTGCAAGTCGCTTCACCGACAGGTATTACGAGAACACTGAAGCTTTCTTT.

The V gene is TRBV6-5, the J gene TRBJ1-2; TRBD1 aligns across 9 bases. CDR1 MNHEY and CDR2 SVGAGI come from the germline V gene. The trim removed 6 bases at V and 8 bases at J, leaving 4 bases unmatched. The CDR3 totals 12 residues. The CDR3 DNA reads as TGTGCCAGCAGCGGGACAGGGAACGGCTACACCTTC. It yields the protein CASSGTGNGYTF.

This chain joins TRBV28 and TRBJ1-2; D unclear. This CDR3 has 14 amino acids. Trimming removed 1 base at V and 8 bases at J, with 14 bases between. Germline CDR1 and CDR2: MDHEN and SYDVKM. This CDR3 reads CASSLSMEEGGYTF. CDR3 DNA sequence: TGTGCCAGCAGTTTATCGATGGAGGAGGGAGGCTACACCTTC.

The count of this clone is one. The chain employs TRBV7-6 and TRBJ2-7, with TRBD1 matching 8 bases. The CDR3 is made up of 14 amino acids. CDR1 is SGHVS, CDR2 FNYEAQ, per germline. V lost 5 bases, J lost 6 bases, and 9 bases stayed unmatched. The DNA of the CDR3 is TGTGCCAGCAGCGCCTCCGGACAGGGTAGCGAGCAGTACTTC. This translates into CASSASGQGSEQYF.

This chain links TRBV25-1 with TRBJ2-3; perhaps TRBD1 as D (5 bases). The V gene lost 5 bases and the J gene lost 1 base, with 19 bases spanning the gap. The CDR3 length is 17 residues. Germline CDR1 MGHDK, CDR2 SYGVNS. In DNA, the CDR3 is TGTGCCAGCAGTCATCCAGGGTTGGATCGCGGCACAGATACGCAGTATTTT. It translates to CASSHPGLDRGTDTQYF.

The CDR3 sequence is CASSLDRGVHEQYF. CDR3 coding DNA: TGCGCCAGCAGCTTGGACAGGGGTGTCCACGAGCAGTACTTC. The chain uses TRBV5-1 and TRBJ2-7, with 7 bases lining up with TRBD1. V was clipped by 0 bases and J by 5 bases; unmatched bases: 5. The CDR3 totals 14 residues. CDR1 and CDR2 from the germline V gene are SGHRS and YFSETQ.

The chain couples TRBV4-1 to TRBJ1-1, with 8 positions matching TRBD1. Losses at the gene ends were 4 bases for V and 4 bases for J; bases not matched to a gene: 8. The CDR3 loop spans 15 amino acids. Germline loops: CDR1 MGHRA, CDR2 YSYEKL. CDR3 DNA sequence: TGCGCCAGCAGCCGATTGACAGGGGATGGCACTGAAGCTTTCTTT. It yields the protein CASSRLTGDGTEAFF.

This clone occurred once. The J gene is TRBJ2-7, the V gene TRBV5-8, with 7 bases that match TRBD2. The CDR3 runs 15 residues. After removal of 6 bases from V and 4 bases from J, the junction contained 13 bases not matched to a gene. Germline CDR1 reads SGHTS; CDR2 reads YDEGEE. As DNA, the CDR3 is TGTGCCAGCACCCCCTATGGGCGGGAGAGATACGAGCAGTACTTC. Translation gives CASTPYGRERYEQYF.

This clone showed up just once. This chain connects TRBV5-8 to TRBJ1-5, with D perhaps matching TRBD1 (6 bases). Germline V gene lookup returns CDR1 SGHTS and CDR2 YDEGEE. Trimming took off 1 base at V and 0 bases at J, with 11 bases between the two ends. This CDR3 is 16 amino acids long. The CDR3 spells CASSLLQGSSNQPQHF. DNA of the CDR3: TGTGCCAGCAGCTTGTTACAGGGTAGTAGCAATCAGCCCCAGCATTTT.

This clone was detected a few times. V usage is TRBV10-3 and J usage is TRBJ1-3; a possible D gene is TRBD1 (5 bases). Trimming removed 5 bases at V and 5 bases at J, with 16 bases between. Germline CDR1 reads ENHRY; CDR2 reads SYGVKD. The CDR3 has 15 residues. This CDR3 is CAISLNRTKRNTIYF. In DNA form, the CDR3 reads TGTGCCATCAGTTTAAACAGGACAAAAAGAAACACCATATATTTT.

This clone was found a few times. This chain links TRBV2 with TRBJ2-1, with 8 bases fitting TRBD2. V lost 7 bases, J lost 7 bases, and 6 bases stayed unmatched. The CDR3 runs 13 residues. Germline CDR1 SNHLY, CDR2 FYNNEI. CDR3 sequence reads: CASIAGGKNEQFF. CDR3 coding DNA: TGTGCCAGCATCGCGGGAGGCAAGAATGAGCAGTTCTTC.

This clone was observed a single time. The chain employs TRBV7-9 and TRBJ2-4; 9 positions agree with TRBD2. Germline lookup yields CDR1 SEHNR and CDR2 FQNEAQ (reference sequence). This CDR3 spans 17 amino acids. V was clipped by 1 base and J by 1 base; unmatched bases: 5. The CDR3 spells CASSLVTSGLAKNIQYF. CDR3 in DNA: TGTGCCAGCAGCTTAGTGACTAGCGGACTGGCCAAAAACATTCAGTACTTC.

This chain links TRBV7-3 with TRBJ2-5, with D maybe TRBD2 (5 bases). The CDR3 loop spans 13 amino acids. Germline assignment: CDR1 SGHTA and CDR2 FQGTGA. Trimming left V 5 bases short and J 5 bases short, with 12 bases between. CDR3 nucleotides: TGTGCCAGCAGCCCCAGTACGGGGGAGACCCAGTACTTC. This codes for CASSPSTGETQYF.

The CDR3 DNA reads as TGCGCCAGCAGCTTGCAAACGGGACAGAGCTCCTACGAGCAGTACTTC. This translates into CASSLQTGQSSYEQYF. The chain carries TRBV5-1 and TRBJ2-7, with 7 positions matching TRBD1. Per the germline V gene, CDR1 is SGHRS and CDR2 is YFSETQ. The trim removed 1 base at V and 0 bases at J, leaving 7 bases unmatched. The CDR3 contains 16 residues. The variable domain in full, with the rest retrieved from reference TRBV5-1 and TRBJ2-7, is KAGVTQTPRYLIKTRGQQVTLSCSPISGHRSVSWYQQTPGQGLQFLFEYFSETQRNKGNFPGRFSGRQFSNSRSEMNVSTLELGDSALYLCASSLQTGQSSYEQYFGPGTRLTVT.

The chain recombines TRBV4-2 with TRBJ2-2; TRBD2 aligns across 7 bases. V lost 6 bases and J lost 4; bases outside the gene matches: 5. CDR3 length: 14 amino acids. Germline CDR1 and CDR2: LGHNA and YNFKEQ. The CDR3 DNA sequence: TGTGCCAGCAGTCGACAGCGGGGCACCGGGGAGCTGTTTTTT. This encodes CASSRQRGTGELFF.

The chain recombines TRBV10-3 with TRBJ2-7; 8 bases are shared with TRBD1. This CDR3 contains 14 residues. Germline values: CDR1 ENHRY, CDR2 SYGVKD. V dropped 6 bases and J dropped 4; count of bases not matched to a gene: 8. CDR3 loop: CAIRPGQAPYEQYF. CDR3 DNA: TGTGCCATCAGACCGGGACAGGCCCCGTACGAGCAGTACTTC.

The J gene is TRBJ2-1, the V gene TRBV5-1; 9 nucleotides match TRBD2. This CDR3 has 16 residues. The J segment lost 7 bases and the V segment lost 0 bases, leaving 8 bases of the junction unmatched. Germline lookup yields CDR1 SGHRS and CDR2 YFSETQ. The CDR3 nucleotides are TGCGCCAGCAGCTTGGCTGTGGCGGGAGGGCGGAATGAGCAGTTCTTC. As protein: CASSLAVAGGRNEQFF.

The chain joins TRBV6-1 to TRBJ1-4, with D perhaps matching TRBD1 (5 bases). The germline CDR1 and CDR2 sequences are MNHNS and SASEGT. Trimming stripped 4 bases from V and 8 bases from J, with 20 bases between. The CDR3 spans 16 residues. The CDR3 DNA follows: TGTGCCAGCAGTGCCGGGACTCACTTTAAGGGGGAAAAACTGTTTTTT. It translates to CASSAGTHFKGEKLFF.

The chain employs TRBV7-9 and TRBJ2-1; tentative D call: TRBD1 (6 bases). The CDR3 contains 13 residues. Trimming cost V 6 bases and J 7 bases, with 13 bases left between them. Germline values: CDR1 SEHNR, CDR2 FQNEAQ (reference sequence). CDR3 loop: CASRWTALNEQFF. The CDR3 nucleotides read TGTGCCAGCAGATGGACAGCGCTTAATGAGCAGTTCTTC.

CDR3: CASSPQRERGDTQYF. Written as DNA, the CDR3 is TGTGCCAGCAGCCCCCAGCGGGAGAGGGGGGATACGCAGTATTTT. This chain joins TRBV4-2 and TRBJ2-3, with TRBD2 identical over 8 bases. V lost 4 bases and J lost 6; bases outside the gene matches: 9. Germline CDR1 LGHNA, CDR2 YNFKEQ. This CDR3 contains 15 residues.

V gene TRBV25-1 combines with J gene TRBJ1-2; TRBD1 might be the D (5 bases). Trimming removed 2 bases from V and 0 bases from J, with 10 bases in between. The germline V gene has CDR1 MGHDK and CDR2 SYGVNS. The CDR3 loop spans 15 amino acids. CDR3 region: CASSERGRSNYGYTF. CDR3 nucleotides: TGTGCCAGCAGTGAAAGGGGCAGGTCTAACTATGGCTACACCTTC.